A single sample gave rise to the 31 T cell receptor beta chains below, sequenced in a study of cytomegalovirus exposure and HLA in healthy donors. Amplification used 60 Vbeta primers and 13 Jbeta primers. Clones were sequenced by immunoSEQ multiplex PCR, and TCRdb holds only the in-frame ones, with some missing. The table has some 180,000 clones, 75% to 90% seen once; the top ten hold roughly 1.4%. The sequencing input was PBMCs. All receptors derive from a girl aged 5-17 years in good health and CMV-seropositive.

This clone was found once. This sequence joins TRBV6-5 and TRBJ2-5; TRBD2 matches at 12 bases. This CDR3 spans 13 amino acids. After removal of 9 bases from V and 6 bases from J, the junction contained 5 bases not matched to a gene. Looked up from germline, CDR1 is MNHEY and CDR2 is SVGAGI. Here the CDR3 DNA reads TGTGCCAGAGTACTAGCGGGAGGACAGACCCAGTACTTC. Its protein is CARVLAGGQTQYF.

The CDR3 loop reads CATSSRGRAKNIQYF. The CDR3, as DNA: TGTGCCACCAGCAGCAGGGGTAGAGCCAAAAACATTCAGTACTTC. This chain uses TRBV15 with TRBJ2-4; D is possibly TRBD1 (6 bases). Per the germline V gene, CDR1 is LNHNV and CDR2 is YYDKDF (reference sequence). Trimming left V 3 bases short and J 0 bases short, with 9 bases between. CDR3 length: 15 amino acids.

This chain uses TRBV18 with TRBJ1-1; TRBD1 matches at 7 bases. The CDR3 is 16 residues long. V lost 5 bases and J lost 2; bases outside the gene matches: 11. Germline loops: CDR1 KGHSH, CDR2 LQKENI. As DNA, the CDR3 is TGTGCCAGCTCATCACTACAGGGGCCGGGAAACACTGAAGCTTTCTTT. Translating gives CASSSLQGPGNTEAFF.

This rearrangement joins TRBV5-4 to TRBJ2-5; the match to TRBD2 covers 7 bases. The CDR3 has 14 residues. Germline assignment: CDR1 SGHNT and CDR2 YYREEE (reference sequence). Trimming cost V 4 bases and J 9 bases; bases outside gene matches: 12. CDR3: CASSPTSSEGAQYF. CDR3 bases: TGTGCCAGCAGCCCGACTAGCAGCGAGGGAGCCCAGTACTTC. The full variable domain, rest sourced from reference TRBV5-4 and TRBJ2-5, is ETGVTQSPTHLIKTRGQQVTLRCSSQSGHNTVSWYQQALGQGPQFIFQYYREEENGRGNFPPRFSGLQFPNYSSELNVNALELDDSALYLCASSPTSSEGAQYFGPGTRLLVL.

The chain carries TRBV4-3 and TRBJ1-1; D perhaps matches TRBD1 (6 bases). V was cut by 1 base and J by 0 bases, with 9 bases left in between. This CDR3 contains 15 residues. The germline V gene has CDR1 LGHNA and CDR2 YSLEER. The CDR3 region is CASSQVGALNTEAFF. CDR3 coding DNA: TGCGCCAGCAGCCAAGTGGGGGCTTTGAACACTGAAGCTTTCTTT.

The CDR3 protein is CASSMRGMNTEAFF. CDR3 coding DNA: TGTGCCAGTAGTATGCGGGGGATGAACACTGAAGCTTTCTTT. V and J are TRBV19 and TRBJ1-1, with TRBD1 as a possible D gene (5 bases). The CDR3 totals 14 residues. CDR1 is LNHDA and CDR2 is SQIVND in the germline V gene (reference sequence). V was pared by 3 bases and J by 0 bases, with 8 bases between.

DNA of the CDR3: TGTGCCAGCAGCTTAGGGGGCTCAGCCTATGGCTACACCTTC. This gives the protein CASSLGGSAYGYTF. This chain uses TRBV7-9 with TRBJ1-2; D may be TRBD1 (5 bases). This CDR3 has 14 amino acids. Germline V gene sequence: CDR1 SEHNR, CDR2 FQNEAQ (reference sequence). V gave up 1 base and J gave up 4 bases, with 10 bases separating them. The full variable domain, in which reference TRBV7-9 and TRBJ1-2 provide the parts outside the CDR3, is DTGVSQNPRHKITKRGQNVTFRCDPISEHNRLYWYRQTLGQGPEFLTYFQNEAQLEKSRLLSDRFSAERPKGSFSTLEIQRTEQGDSAMYLCASSLGGSAYGYTFGSGTRLTVV.

The table lists this clone with a few counts. CDR3 in amino acids: CASSSLAGGQFF. DNA for the CDR3: TGTGCCAGCAGTAGCCTAGCGGGAGGGCAGTTCTTC. The chain joins TRBV6-4 to TRBJ2-1, with TRBD2 matching over 11 bases. The CDR3 extends over 12 amino acids. Trimming at V came to 5 bases and at J to 12 bases, leaving 3 bases not matched to a gene. Germline CDR1 reads MRHNA; CDR2 reads SNTAGT.

The CDR3 nucleotides are TGTGCCAGCAGCGTAGGGGTGTGGGCTAGCGGGAGTATTTACAATGAGCAGTTCTTC. This sequence encodes CASSVGVWASGSIYNEQFF. The chain carries TRBV9 and TRBJ2-1; 10 bases are shared with TRBD2. The CDR3 consists of 19 residues. Germline lookup yields CDR1 SGDLS and CDR2 YYNGEE. The junction had 13 bases not matched to a gene; V was cut back by 0 bases and J by 4 bases.

The rearrangement uses TRBV7-9 and TRBJ1-2, with D tentatively TRBD1 (6 bases). CDR1 and CDR2 (germline): SEHNR, FQNEAQ (reference sequence). V was cut by 5 bases and J by 8 bases, with 18 bases left in between. This CDR3 is 14 amino acids long. The CDR3 reads CASSQSGTPEGYTF. Written as DNA, the CDR3 is TGTGCCAGCAGCCAAAGTGGGACACCGGAAGGCTACACCTTC. Full variable domain (outside the CDR3, taken from reference TRBV7-9 and TRBJ1-2): DTGVSQNPRHKITKRGQNVTFRCDPISEHNRLYWYRQTLGQGPEFLTYFQNEAQLEKSRLLSDRFSAERPKGSFSTLEIQRTEQGDSAMYLCASSQSGTPEGYTFGSGTRLTVV.

The V call is TRBV4-1, the J call TRBJ2-7; 8 bases align to TRBD1. The CDR3 spans 14 residues. The ends lost 2 bases at V and 6 bases at J; junction bases unmatched: 6. Germline lookup yields CDR1 MGHRA and CDR2 YSYEKL. CDR3 loop: CASSQRQGAVEQYF. The DNA of the CDR3 is TGCGCCAGCAGCCAACGGCAGGGGGCAGTCGAGCAGTACTTC.

The chain recombines TRBV7-9 with TRBJ1-3, with 9 bases matching TRBD1. This CDR3 is built from 16 residues. Germline V gene sequence: CDR1 SEHNR, CDR2 FQNEAQ (reference sequence). Trimming removed 5 bases from V and 3 bases from J; junction bases left unmatched: 8. CDR3 region: CASSAPGQGGGNTIYF. The CDR3 nucleotides are TGTGCCAGCAGCGCACCGGGACAGGGCGGTGGAAACACCATATATTTT. The entire variable domain, with the rest obtained from reference TRBV7-9 and TRBJ1-3, is as follows: DTGVSQNPRHKITKRGQNVTFRCDPISEHNRLYWYRQTLGQGPEFLTYFQNEAQLEKSRLLSDRFSAERPKGSFSTLEIQRTEQGDSAMYLCASSAPGQGGGNTIYFGEGSWLTVV.

This chain links TRBV6-5 with TRBJ2-7; the match to TRBD1 covers 9 bases. Germline CDR1 and CDR2: MNHEY and SVGAGI. This CDR3 has 15 amino acids. After removal of 6 bases from V and 6 bases from J, the junction contained 12 bases not matched to a gene. CDR3 in DNA: TGTGCCAGCAGCGAACCCGGGACAGGGCCGGGCGAGCAGTACTTC. This translates into CASSEPGTGPGEQYF.

The chain joins TRBV2 to TRBJ2-1; 10 positions agree with TRBD2. This CDR3 comprises 15 residues. With V trimmed by 8 bases and J by 3 bases, 7 bases remained unmatched. Germline CDR1 is SNHLY and CDR2 is FYNNEI. The CDR3 bases are TGTGCCAGCTCCGGATGGACTAGCGGCTACAATGAGCAGTTCTTC. This codes for CASSGWTSGYNEQFF.

The rearrangement joins TRBV27 to TRBJ2-2, with D possibly TRBD2 on 6 matching bases. V dropped 10 bases and J dropped 1 base, with 13 bases sitting between them. Germline assignment: CDR1 MNHEY and CDR2 SMNVEV (reference sequence). The CDR3 contains 14 residues. CDR3 nucleotides: TGTGCCACCGGGACTCCACTGAACACCGGGGAGCTGTTTTTT. It encodes CATGTPLNTGELFF.

This chain links TRBV7-9 with TRBJ1-4, with a weak D call TRBD1 (5 bases). V lost 2 bases to trimming and J lost 6 bases, with 10 bases between them. This CDR3 contains 14 residues. CDR1 and CDR2 from the germline V gene are SEHNR and FQNEAQ (reference sequence). CDR3 residues: CASSLYEGDEKLFF. The CDR3 region has the DNA TGTGCCAGCAGCTTATATGAAGGGGATGAAAAACTGTTTTTT.

This clone has a single count. The genes are TRBV2 and TRBJ2-3; the D gene is possibly TRBD2 (5 bases). CDR1 and CDR2 (germline): SNHLY, FYNNEI. The CDR3 sequence is 15 residues long. The V end lost 3 bases, the J end lost 2 bases, and 12 bases lay between the germline ends. CDR3 sequence: CASSDWTGNTDTQYF. The CDR3 DNA reads TGTGCCAGCAGTGATTGGACGGGGAACACAGATACGCAGTATTTT.

CDR3 in amino acids: CASSPRTSGGNEQFF. DNA of the CDR3: TGCGCCAGCAGCCCCCGGACTAGCGGGGGGAATGAGCAGTTCTTC. This chain uses TRBV5-1 with TRBJ2-1, with 14 bases that match TRBD2. The V and J ends lost 4 bases and 7 bases, in that order; junction bases with no gene match: 4. There are 15 residues in the CDR3. CDR1 is SGHRS and CDR2 is YFSETQ in the germline V gene.

The rearrangement uses TRBV14 and TRBJ2-3; D may be TRBD1 (5 bases). Germline V gene sequence: CDR1 SGHDN, CDR2 FVKESK. The CDR3 sequence is 16 residues long. The V and J ends lost 0 bases and 4 bases respectively, with 14 bases between them. CDR3 residues: CASSQEVLGVADTQYF. CDR3 coding DNA: TGTGCCAGCAGCCAAGAGGTGCTAGGGGTTGCAGATACGCAGTATTTT.

The rearrangement uses TRBV14 and TRBJ2-3; D may be TRBD1 (7 bases). CDR3 size: 17 residues. V lost 3 bases to trimming and J lost 2 bases, with 18 bases between them. CDR1 and CDR2 (germline): SGHDN, FVKESK. In DNA, the CDR3 is TGTGCCAGCAGCCAGGGACTTCCGGGACAGATCACAGATACGCAGTATTTT. Translating gives CASSQGLPGQITDTQYF.

The rearrangement links TRBV5-1 to TRBJ2-7; maybe TRBD2 (5 bases). Germline V gene data show CDR1 as SGHRS and CDR2 as YFSETQ. The V end was cut by 5 bases, the J end by 0 bases, with 9 bases between. CDR3 size: 13 residues. The CDR3 spells CASRTSGSYEQYF. The DNA of the CDR3 is TGCGCCAGCAGGACGAGCGGCTCCTACGAGCAGTACTTC.

The V gene is TRBV4-2, the J gene TRBJ2-7, with TRBD1 matching over 7 bases. J lost 2 bases, V lost 0 bases, and 4 bases had no gene match. Germline V CDR1 and CDR2: LGHNA, YNFKEQ. CDR3 length equals 15 residues. The CDR3 DNA follows: TGTGCCAGCAGCCAAGATGGGCAGGGGGCCTACGAGCAGTACTTC. It specifies CASSQDGQGAYEQYF.

This rearrangement joins TRBV7-2 to TRBJ2-7; D perhaps matches TRBD2 (6 bases). Germline CDR1 SGHTA, CDR2 FQGNSA. The V end was cut by 7 bases, the J end by 9 bases, with 19 bases between. The CDR3 has 13 residues. The CDR3 nucleotides read TGTGCCAGCAAATCCCCCCCTACCGGGAGGCAGTACTTC. Its translation is CASKSPPTGRQYF.

This chain joins TRBV11-1 and TRBJ2-1, with D possibly matching TRBD2 (6 bases). V shed 1 base and J shed 2 bases, with 9 bases lying between them. CDR1 is SGHAT and CDR2 is FQDESV in the germline V gene (reference sequence). This CDR3 is built from 15 residues. The CDR3 DNA reads as TGTGCCAGCAGCTTAGAGCGGGTCGCCTACAATGAGCAGTTCTTC. Translation: CASSLERVAYNEQFF.

This clone was picked up one time. This chain links TRBV30 with TRBJ1-5, with D possibly matching TRBD1 (6 bases). The V gene's germline CDR1 is GTSNPN and CDR2 SVGIG (reference sequence). V lost 2 bases and J lost 0, with 11 bases in between. The CDR3 totals 15 residues. DNA for the CDR3: TGTGCCTGGAGTTCAGCAGGGGTTAGCAATCAGCCCCAGCATTTT. This encodes CAWSSAGVSNQPQHF. Filled out from reference TRBV30 and TRBJ1-5, the complete variable domain reads SQTIHQWPATLVQPVGSPLSLECTVEGTSNPNLYWYRQAAGRGLQLLFYSVGIGQISSEVPQNLSASRPQDRQFILSSKKLLLSDSGFYLCAWSSAGVSNQPQHFGDGTRLSIL.

The J gene is TRBJ1-5, the V gene TRBV7-2; D perhaps matches TRBD1 (6 bases). Trimming left V 5 bases short and J 3 bases short, with 8 bases between. Germline V gives CDR1 SGHTA, CDR2 FQGNSA. The CDR3 covers 13 residues. CDR3: CASSRQDNQPQHF. CDR3 bases: TGTGCCAGCAGCCGACAGGACAATCAGCCCCAGCATTTT.

The table lists this clone with a count of one. This chain joins TRBV4-2 and TRBJ1-1; 7 bases map to TRBD1. J gave up 4 bases and V 0 bases, and 2 bases lay outside the gene matches. This CDR3 region has 14 residues. CDR1 is LGHNA, CDR2 YNFKEQ, per germline. Here the CDR3 reads CASSQEGGGTEAFF. The DNA of the CDR3 is TGTGCCAGCAGCCAAGAAGGGGGCGGCACTGAAGCTTTCTTT.

The V gene is TRBV4-1, the J gene TRBJ2-7; perhaps TRBD2 as D (6 bases). Germline CDR1 reads MGHRA; CDR2 reads YSYEKL. The CDR3 sequence is 15 residues long. The V end lost 1 base, the J end lost 2 bases, and 12 bases lay between the germline ends. This CDR3 is CASSQVSRETYEQYF. The CDR3 DNA reads as TGCGCCAGCAGCCAAGTGTCGCGGGAAACCTACGAGCAGTACTTC.

This chain uses TRBV30 with TRBJ2-7; D gene uncertain. The germline gives CDR1 GTSNPN, CDR2 SVGIG (reference sequence). The CDR3 sequence is 13 residues long. Trimming stripped 0 bases from V and 6 bases from J, with 12 bases between. This CDR3 reads CAWSVRPDTEQYF. The CDR3 coding sequence is TGTGCCTGGAGTGTACGTCCAGACACCGAGCAGTACTTC.

This rearrangement joins TRBV27 to TRBJ2-7, with D possibly matching TRBD2 (5 bases). Trimming pared 7 bases from V and 7 bases from J, leaving 17 bases between. CDR3 size: 13 residues. Germline CDR1 reads MNHEY; CDR2 reads SMNVEV (reference sequence). As DNA, the CDR3 is TGTGCCAGCAACGCCGGACTGCCCGGGGAGCAGTACTTC. Its translation: CASNAGLPGEQYF.

This sequence joins TRBV7-8 and TRBJ1-1, with D perhaps matching TRBD1 (6 bases). The CDR3 runs 14 residues. The V and J ends lost 4 bases and 4 bases respectively, with 13 bases between them. The germline gives CDR1 SGHVS, CDR2 FQNEAQ. The CDR3 here is CASSSRGRGTEAFF. The CDR3 bases are TGTGCCAGCAGCTCCAGGGGCAGGGGCACTGAAGCTTTCTTT.